This is a list of T cell receptor beta chains from one sample in a study of T cell repertoires in cytomegalovirus infection. TCRdb independently ran MiXCR on the reads; one entry per CDR3 protein. The sample carries around 530,000 distinct CDR3 sequences, more than 25% recorded once. Sequenced input: PBMCs. These receptors all come from a human donor in good health (CMV status not recorded). Some clones in this sample may be carry-over from other donors' samples. The CDR3 runs from the conserved cysteine through the conserved F or W. A D gene is named only where the DNA matches it firmly. A clone size is listed for some rows: how often the clone was seen (once, few, many), or a class if it is expanded.

D | J | size | V | DNA | CDR3
TRBD1 | TRBJ1-1 | few | TRBV12-3/TRBV12-4 | TGTGCCAGCAGGGGAGAGGGGGCAGTCACTGAAGCTTTCTTT | CASRGEGAVTEAFF
NA | TRBJ1-1 | NA | TRBV2 | TGTGCCAGCAGAGAGACACCAACCATGAACACTGAAGCTTTCTTT | CASRETPTMNTEAFF
NA | TRBJ2-1 | many | TRBV7-2 | TGTGCCAGCAGCGCCTGGACTACTTACAATGAGCAGTTCTTC | CASSAWTTYNEQFF
NA | TRBJ1-1 | NA | TRBV12-3/TRBV12-4 | TGTGCCAGCAGCCGTGTGCTCGCAGGGGAAGCTTTCTTT | CASSRVLAGEAFF
TRBD2 | TRBJ2-5 | many | TRBV7-2 | TGTGCCAGCAGCTCAGGACTAGCGGGCCTGTACCAAGAGACCCAGTACTTC | CASSSGLAGLYQETQYF
TRBD1 | TRBJ2-7 | NA | TRBV20-1 | TGCAGTGCCCCGGGACAGAGCTCCTACGAGCAGTACTTC | CSAPGQSSYEQYF
NA | TRBJ1-4 | NA | TRBV20-1 | TGCAGTGCTGAGAAGGAGGCGGTTGAAAAACTGTTTTTT | CSAEKEAVEKLFF
TRBD1 | TRBJ1-2 | few | TRBV6-4 | TGTGCCAGCGGAAGGGACAGAAGCTATGGCTACACCTTC | CASGRDRSYGYTF
NA | TRBJ2-7 | NA | TRBV28 | TGTGCCAGCAGTATAAAAGGGACGGGTTCCTACGAGCAGTACTTC | CASSIKGTGSYEQYF
NA | TRBJ1-5 | many | TRBV7-8 | TGTGCCAGCAGCTTAGACGACGGGTGGCAGCCCCAGCATTTT | CASSLDDGWQPQHF
NA | TRBJ2-7 | NA | TRBV6-1 | TGTGCCGCGGCCGGGTCTTCCTACGAGCAGTACTTC | CAAAGSSYEQYF
NA | TRBJ2-3 | few | TRBV24-1 | TGTGCCACCTGTAGGGTCCCTTCCCCAGATACGCAGTATTTT | CATCRVPSPDTQYF
NA | TRBJ2-1 | few | TRBV2 | TGTGCCAGCTACTTATCCGGGGAGCAGTTCTTC | CASYLSGEQFF
NA | TRBJ2-7 | NA | TRBV4-1 | TGCGCCAGCAGCCAAGGGACCGACGGTGGGCTCGAGCAGTACTTC | CASSQGTDGGLEQYF
NA | TRBJ2-2 | NA | TRBV28 | TGTGCCAGCAGCGACATGAACACCGGGGAGCTGTTTTTT | CASSDMNTGELFF
NA | TRBJ2-3 | many | TRBV11-2 | TGTGCCAGCAGCCGCTCGCCTCAGATAGGAGATACGCAGTATTTT | CASSRSPQIGDTQYF
NA | TRBJ2-7 | few | TRBV7-2 | TGTGCCAGCAGCTTCCCCGCCGCCTACGAGCAGTACTTC | CASSFPAAYEQYF
TRBD2 | TRBJ2-1 | NA | TRBV19 | TGTGCCAGTAGGACTAGCGGGGAATCCTACAATGAGCAGTTCTTC | CASRTSGESYNEQFF
NA | TRBJ2-5 | NA | TRBV7-9 | TGTGACAGCAGCTTAGCCGGGGCGGAGACCCAGTACTTC | CDSSLAGAETQYF
NA | TRBJ2-7 | NA | TRBV6-6 | TGTGCCAGCAGTCCCCTTTGGGAGCAGTACTTC | CASSPLWEQYF
NA | TRBJ2-3 | many | TRBV7-2 | TGTGCCAGCAGCTTATCCGGGGGGCAAGATACGCAGTATTTT | CASSLSGGQDTQYF
TRBD1 | TRBJ1-3 | many | TRBV7-8 | TGTGCCAGCAGCTTAGCAGGGGGCGCGGAGAACACCATATATTTT | CASSLAGGAENTIYF
NA | TRBJ2-7 | NA | TRBV29-1 | TGCAGCGTTGAAACACAGGGATTCCACGAGCAGTACTTC | CSVETQGFHEQYF
TRBD1 | TRBJ2-1 | many | TRBV7-2 | TGTGCCAGTCGACAGGGAGCCAAGGGGAACAATGAGCAGTTCTTC | CASRQGAKGNNEQFF
TRBD1 | TRBJ1-1 | few | TRBV7-9 | TGTGCCAGCAGCTTAGAGGGACAGGGCTCTGAAGCTTTCTTT | CASSLEGQGSEAFF
NA | TRBJ2-3 | NA | TRBV30 | TGTGCCTGGAGTCCAAGCACAGATACGCAGTATTTT | CAWSPSTDTQYF
NA | TRBJ2-3 | NA | TRBV3-1 | TGTGCCAGCAGCCAACGGGCCAGGGCGGGCGCAGATACGCAGTATTTT | CASSQRARAGADTQYF
NA | TRBJ2-2 | many | TRBV7-8 | TGTGCCAGCAGCTCACTCAACACCGGGGAGCTGTTTTTT | CASSSLNTGELFF
TRBD2 | TRBJ2-5 | NA | TRBV14 | TGTGCCAGCAGTCTTACCAGCGGGAGTACACAGACCCAGTACTTC | CASSLTSGSTQTQYF
NA | TRBJ2-7 | NA | TRBV7-2 | TGTGCCAGCAGCTTAGGGGTAAATTCCTACGAGCAGTACTTC | CASSLGVNSYEQYF
TRBD2 | TRBJ2-5 | many | TRBV6-1 | TGTGCCAGCAGTGTGGGGGTAGCGGGAGGTATAGAGACCCAGTACTTC | CASSVGVAGGIETQYF
NA | TRBJ2-5 | many | TRBV7-2 | TGTGCCAGCAGCTCTCGGGTGCGGGAGACCCAGTACTTC | CASSSRVRETQYF
NA | TRBJ2-3 | NA | TRBV4-1 | TGCGCCAGCAGCCAAGGGCTCACAACGCCTAACACAGATACGCAGTATTTT | CASSQGLTTPNTDTQYF
NA | TRBJ2-2 | many | TRBV7-9 | TGTGCCAGCAACACCGGGACCTTGAACACCGGGGAGCTGTTTTTT | CASNTGTLNTGELFF
NA | TRBJ1-1 | NA | TRBV5-4 | TGTGCCAGCAGCTACCCCGGACAGAACCTTGGACGCACTGAAGCTTTCTTT | CASSYPGQNLGRTEAFF
TRBD2 | TRBJ2-1 | few | TRBV25-1 | TGTGCCAGCAGTGACCTCGGGACTAGCGAAACTCCCTCCTCCTACAATGAGCAGTTCTTC | CASSDLGTSETPSSYNEQFF
NA | TRBJ2-3 | NA | TRBV2 | TGTGCCAGCAGTGAAGCGCTTCTAGAGCGGAACAAAGATACGCAGTATTTT | CASSEALLERNKDTQYF
NA | TRBJ2-7 | NA | TRBV7-9 | TGTGCCAGCAGCGAGACAGTTTCCTTAGGTTACGAGCAGTACTTC | CASSETVSLGYEQYF
NA | TRBJ2-2 | NA | TRBV7-2 | TGTGCCAGCAGGCCAAATATGGCCACCGGGGAGCTGTTTTTT | CASRPNMATGELFF
TRBD1 | TRBJ2-3 | NA | TRBV12-3/TRBV12-4 | TGTGCCAGCAGTCCAGCCGGGACAGGGGCGGATACGCAGTATTTT | CASSPAGTGADTQYF
TRBD2 | TRBJ2-1 | few | TRBV7-9 | TGTGCCAGCAGCCCACGGACTAGCGGGAGGAGTGAGCAGTTCTTC | CASSPRTSGRSEQFF
TRBD2 | TRBJ2-1 | few | TRBV11-2 | TGTGCCAGCAGCTTAGGGACAGCGGGAGTATTCAATGAGCAGTTCTTC | CASSLGTAGVFNEQFF
TRBD2 | TRBJ2-5 | NA | TRBV6-2/TRBV6-3 | TGTGCCAGCGCACGAGAGGGGCTAGCGGGAGGTTCAGAGACCCAGTACTTC | CASAREGLAGGSETQYF
NA | TRBJ2-1 | many | TRBV7-2 | TGTGCCAGCAGCTCCCGAAGGGACGCGCACAATGAGCAGTTCTTC | CASSSRRDAHNEQFF
TRBD1 | TRBJ1-4 | few | TRBV28 | TGTGCCAGCACCTACACAGGGGCCGCGGGAGAAAAACTGTTTTTT | CASTYTGAAGEKLFF
NA | TRBJ1-4 | NA | TRBV30 | TGTGCCTGGAGTGCAGGCCGGGACCCGTTTTTT | CAWSAGRDPFF
NA | TRBJ2-7 | NA | TRBV4-3 | TGCGCCAGCAGCCGGCTAGGAGCCGAGCAGTACTTC | CASSRLGAEQYF
NA | TRBJ2-6 | NA | TRBV7-9 | TGTGCCAGCAGCCCACCCCTCGGGGCTGGGGCCAACGTCCTGACTTTC | CASSPPLGAGANVLTF
NA | TRBJ2-7 | many | TRBV7-2 | TGTGCCAGCAGCTTCTTGAGGGAACCCTACGAGCAGTACTTC | CASSFLREPYEQYF
TRBD1 | TRBJ2-3 | NA | TRBV29-1 | TGCAGCCTTGGCAGGGGGGATACGCAGTATTTT | CSLGRGDTQYF
NA | TRBJ2-4 | NA | TRBV19 | TGTGCCAGTAGTATAATACTGCTTGGGAAAAACATTCAGTACTTC | CASSIILLGKNIQYF
NA | TRBJ1-2 | many | TRBV7-6 | TGTGCCAGCAGCCGAGGGCCTGGCAACTATGGCTACACCTTC | CASSRGPGNYGYTF
NA | TRBJ1-5 | NA | TRBV28 | TGTGCCAGCAGTAGGGACATCCTTAAGAAAATGTATCAGCCCCAGCATTTT | CASSRDILKKMYQPQHF
TRBD1 | TRBJ1-1 | NA | TRBV5-1 | TGCGCCAGCAGCTTGGGAGACAGGGTAAATGAAGCTTTCTTT | CASSLGDRVNEAFF